A selection of T cell receptor beta chains follows, all from one sample in a study of somatic mutations in cytotoxic T cells in rheumatoid arthritis. Sequenced by immunoSEQ multiplex PCR; TCRdb stores in-frame clones only, minus some. In the table there are about 20,000 clones, about three quarters of which are singletons. Sequences were obtained from CD8+ T cells sorted from blood. These receptors were collected from an adult with rheumatoid arthritis. CDR3s include the opening cysteine and the closing phenylalanine or tryptophan. Fields, in order: J gene, clone size, D gene, V gene, CDR3 protein, CDR3 DNA. D genes are given only for firm matches. Only part of the rows carry a size: once, few, many, or a class if the clone is expanded.

TRBJ2-1 few TRBD1 TRBV4-1 CASSTKQGAKFF TGCGCCAGCAGTACGAAACAGGGGGCTAAGTTCTTC
TRBJ1-5 . TRBD1 TRBV9 CASSVGEGANQPQHF TGTGCCAGCAGCGTAGGGGAGGGGGCTAATCAGCCCCAGCATTTT
TRBJ2-7 . . TRBV18 CASSSEPPSVLSYEQYF TGTGCCAGCTCATCAGAGCCACCTAGCGTTCTCTCCTACGAGCAGTACTTC
TRBJ1-2 . . TRBV27 CASSGTGVLGYTF TGTGCCAGCAGTGGCACCGGGGTATTAGGCTACACCTTC
TRBJ2-7 few . TRBV18 CASSGSVKQYF TGTGCCAGCTCAGGTTCCGTCAAGCAGTACTTC
TRBJ2-1 . . TRBV27 CASSLGGERFF TGTGCCAGCAGTTTAGGCGGGGAACGGTTCTTC
TRBJ2-7 . TRBD2 TRBV6-6 CASSYFGAGGDEQYF TGTGCCAGCAGTTACTTCGGAGCGGGAGGAGACGAGCAGTACTTC
TRBJ2-5 . TRBD2 TRBV18 CASSPPPSGGDEETQYF TGTGCCAGCTCACCACCGCCTAGCGGGGGGGACGAAGAGACCCAGTACTTC
TRBJ2-7 . TRBD2 TRBV28 CASSWGGGYEQYF TGTGCCAGCAGTTGGGGGGGTGGCTACGAGCAGTACTTC
TRBJ2-3 . TRBD2 TRBV15 CATSRKRERGDTQYF TGTGCCACCAGCAGAAAGCGGGAGCGGGGGGATACGCAGTATTTT
TRBJ2-3 . . TRBV4-1 CASSPKTQYF TGCGCCAGCAGCCCCAAGACGCAGTATTTT
TRBJ1-1 . TRBD1 TRBV11-3 CASSEAGTGGRTEAFF TGTGCCAGCAGCGAAGCCGGGACAGGGGGCAGGACTGAAGCTTTCTTT
TRBJ1-1 large TRBD1 TRBV6-1 CASGTGRMNTEAFF TGTGCCAGCGGGACAGGAAGAATGAACACTGAAGCTTTCTTT
TRBJ1-2 . TRBD1 TRBV6-5 CASSYLGTGHYGYTF TGTGCCAGCAGTTACCTTGGGACAGGGCACTATGGCTACACCTTC
TRBJ2-7 . . TRBV14 CASSQGLTFYEQYF TGTGCCAGCAGCCAGGGGCTTACTTTCTACGAGCAGTACTTC
TRBJ2-7 . . TRBV12-5 CASGPPTRTYEQYF TGTGCTAGTGGTCCGCCCACCAGAACCTACGAGCAGTACTTC
TRBJ1-6 . . TRBV9 CASSGGGGLSFHPLHF TGTGCCAGCAGCGGGGGGGGAGGGCTTAGTTTTCACCCCCTCCACTTT
TRBJ1-5 . . TRBV19 CASSIVGVSNQPQHF TGTGCCAGTAGTATAGTTGGGGTGAGCAATCAGCCCCAGCATTTT
TRBJ2-7 . . TRBV7-9 CASSLVGRGPTSYEQYF TGTGCCAGCAGCTTAGTAGGACGCGGACCTACGAGCTACGAGCAGTACTTC
TRBJ2-5 . TRBD1 TRBV15 CATSSVGRGTETQYF TGTGCCACCAGTAGCGTGGGCAGGGGGACGGAGACCCAGTACTTC
TRBJ2-1 . . TRBV21-1 CAKNRRYNEQFF TGTGCCAAGAACCGGAGGTACAATGAGCAGTTCTTC
TRBJ1-5 . . TRBV9 CASSASDSNQPQHF TGTGCCAGCAGCGCGTCAGATAGCAATCAGCCCCAGCATTTT
TRBJ2-7 few TRBD2 TRBV19 CASSALGLAGSEQYF TGTGCCAGTAGTGCATTGGGACTAGCGGGATCCGAGCAGTACTTC
TRBJ2-7 . TRBD2 TRBV2 CASSPTGLAGGHEQYF TGTGCCAGCAGCCCCACGGGACTAGCGGGGGGGCACGAGCAGTACTTC
TRBJ2-3 . . TRBV30 CAWSPAGTAGSDTQYF TGTGCCTGGAGTCCCGCCGGGACGGCCGGTTCAGATACGCAGTATTTT
TRBJ1-5 . . TRBV11-2 CASSLEGESHQPQHF TGTGCCAGCAGCTTAGAAGGGGAGAGCCATCAGCCCCAGCATTTT
TRBJ2-7 . . TRBV4-1 CASSQESAENVPYEQYF TGCGCCAGCAGCCAAGAGAGCGCGGAGAACGTTCCTTACGAGCAGTACTTC
TRBJ2-2 . . TRBV9 CASSVGGDTGELFF TGTGCCAGCAGCGTAGGAGGGGACACCGGGGAGCTGTTTTTT
TRBJ2-7 . . TRBV30 CAWSVGGRYEQYF TGTGCCTGGAGTGTCGGCGGGCGATACGAGCAGTACTTC
TRBJ2-7 few . TRBV2 CASSEDLSYEQYF TGTGCCAGCAGTGAGGACCTCTCCTACGAGCAGTACTTC
TRBJ2-5 . . TRBV6-5 CASSYGVRWQETQYF TGTGCCAGCAGTTACGGGGTGAGGTGGCAAGAGACCCAGTACTTC
TRBJ2-7 . . TRBV19 CASSMRPGSYEQYF TGTGCCAGTAGTATGAGGCCAGGTAGTTACGAGCAGTACTTC
TRBJ2-2 . TRBD1 TRBV10-2 CASSELRGLSGELFF TGCGCCAGCAGTGAACTCAGGGGGCTATCCGGGGAGCTGTTTTTT
TRBJ1-2 . . TRBV7-9 CASRPGHSYGYTF TGTGCCAGCAGACCCGGACACAGCTATGGCTACACCTTC
TRBJ1-4 . . TRBV4-1 CASSQDGVEKLFF TGCGCCAGCAGCCAAGATGGGGTTGAAAAACTGTTTTTT
TRBJ1-6 . . TRBV7-9 CASSSTRGTLHPPLHF TGTGCCAGCAGCTCGACTCGAGGGACCCTCCATCCACCCCTCCACTTT
TRBJ2-7 . . TRBV11-3 CASSLAVQPYEQYF TGTGCCAGCAGCTTAGCTGTGCAGCCCTACGAGCAGTACTTC
TRBJ2-1 . . TRBV4-1 CASSPGDPGSNEQFF TGCGCCAGCAGCCCAGGGGACCCAGGGAGCAATGAGCAGTTCTTC
TRBJ1-1 . . TRBV7-8 CASSFRVNTEAFF TGTGCCAGCAGCTTTCGGGTGAACACTGAAGCTTTCTTT
TRBJ2-7 . . TRBV7-6 CASSFFTGEAYEQYF TGTGCCAGCAGCTTTTTTACAGGAGAAGCCTACGAGCAGTACTTC
TRBJ1-1 . TRBD1 TRBV6-4 CASSDGRGPRTEAFF TGTGCCAGCAGTGACGGCAGGGGGCCGAGAACTGAAGCTTTCTTT
TRBJ2-2 . . TRBV15 CATSIRSGDGELFF TGTGCCACCAGCATACGGTCAGGAGACGGGGAGCTGTTTTTT
TRBJ2-5 . TRBD2 TRBV6-4 CASSSGLAGEETQYF TGTGCCAGCAGTAGCGGACTAGCGGGAGAAGAGACCCAGTACTTC
TRBJ1-1 few . TRBV28 CASSLEGGNTEAFF TGTGCCAGCAGTTTGGAAGGGGGGAACACTGAAGCTTTCTTT
TRBJ1-1 . . TRBV5-6 CASSLQGHTEAFF TGTGCCAGCAGCTTGCAAGGCCACACTGAAGCTTTCTTT
TRBJ2-7 . . TRBV2 CASSEPPYEQYF TGTGCCAGCAGTGAACCCCCCTACGAGCAGTACTTC
TRBJ2-1 . TRBD2 TRBV19 CASSIVAGGHEQFF TGTGCCAGTAGTATTGTAGCGGGAGGCCATGAGCAGTTCTTC
TRBJ1-3 . . TRBV30 CAWTSRAGNTIYF TGTGCCTGGACAAGTAGGGCTGGAAACACCATATATTTT
TRBJ1-1 . . TRBV29-1 CSVVGRTATEAFF TGCAGCGTTGTGGGGCGGACAGCTACTGAAGCTTTCTTT
TRBJ2-2 . TRBD1 TRBV7-6 CASSFSYRTGSTTGELFF TGTGCCAGCAGCTTCTCTTACAGGACAGGGTCGACCACCGGGGAGCTGTTTTTT
TRBJ1-2 . . TRBV19 CASSKKWDTKNYGYTF TGTGCCAGTAGTAAAAAGTGGGACACTAAAAACTATGGCTACACCTTC
TRBJ1-2 . TRBD1 TRBV6-5 CASSFQGAGGYTF TGTGCCAGCAGTTTCCAGGGGGCCGGGGGCTACACCTTC
TRBJ1-5 . . TRBV5-6 CASSLGDTNQPQHF TGTGCCAGCAGCTTGGGGGACACCAATCAGCCCCAGCATTTT
TRBJ1-2 . TRBD1 TRBV27 CASSPDRVGGYTF TGTGCCAGCAGTCCGGACAGGGTGGGTGGCTACACCTTC
TRBJ2-2 . . TRBV7-9 CASSSGTNTGELFF TGTGCCAGCAGCTCCGGTACGAACACCGGGGAGCTGTTTTTT
TRBJ2-7 . . TRBV5-6 CASSFTEAYEQYF TGTGCCAGCAGCTTTACCGAAGCCTACGAGCAGTACTTC
TRBJ2-5 . . TRBV7-9 CASSLEDGQETQYF TGTGCCAGCAGCTTAGAGGACGGACAAGAGACCCAGTACTTC
TRBJ1-3 . . TRBV7-9 CASSFKEALSGNTIYF TGTGCCAGCAGCTTTAAGGAGGCCCTCTCTGGAAACACCATATATTTT